The TCR beta chain described here comes from a study of blood T cell repertoires in COVID-19. In the study overall: Donors in the United States, Italy and Spain gave samples during acute or convalescent COVID-19. PBMCs, B-cell-depleted T cells, or T cells provided the cDNA or gDNA that made up the material.

This clone was picked up one time. In the original analysis: Using reference gene primer amplification, nucleated cell counts were estimated. The protocol was immunoSEQ multiplex PCR, while the TCRdb copy is restricted to in-frame clones and leaves out a portion. The DNA was the basis for D and trimming; V, J and clone size are from that table. Of some 76,000 clones in the sample, 80% to 85% are singletons; the top ten hold around a quarter. Sequencing was carried out using peripheral blood. The receptor's source is a human donor in a cohort sampled during active COVID-19.

CDR3 sequence reads: CASSPDGEQGEISEAFF. CDR3 coding DNA: TGTGCCAGCTCACCAGACGGTGAGCAGGGGGAAATTTCTGAAGCTTTCTTT. The chain joins TRBV18 to TRBJ1-1; 7 bases fit TRBD1. Germline CDR1 KGHSH, CDR2 LQKENI. The length of the CDR3 is 17 residues. With 2 bases clipped from V and 6 bases from J, the junction kept 15 bases outside the gene matches.